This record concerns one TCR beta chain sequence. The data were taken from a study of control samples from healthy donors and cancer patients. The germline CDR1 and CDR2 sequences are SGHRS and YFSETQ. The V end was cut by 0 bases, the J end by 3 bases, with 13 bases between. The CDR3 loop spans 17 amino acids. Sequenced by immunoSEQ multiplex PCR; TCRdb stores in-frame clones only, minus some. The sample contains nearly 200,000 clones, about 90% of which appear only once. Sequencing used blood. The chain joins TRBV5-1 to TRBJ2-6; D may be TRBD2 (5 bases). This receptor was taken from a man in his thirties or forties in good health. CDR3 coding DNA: TGCGCCAGCAGCTTGGTGTCCCTCGGGAATGGGGCCAACGTCCTGACTTTC. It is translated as CASSLVSLGNGANVLTF.